Below are 7 T cell receptor beta chains sequenced from a single sample in a study of human T cells and chemical hapten exposure. TCRdb reanalysed the RACE reads using MiXCR and keeps one entry per CDR3 protein. The sample shows 100,000 to 120,000 distinct CDR3 sequences, roughly a third of them seen only once. Time point denoted: patch test 3, about 24 weeks after DPC sensitization. As to treatment: therapeutic diphenylcyclopropenone sensitization with weekly scalp DPC. This specimen was whole blood, taken in connection with sensitization to the hapten diphenylcyclopropenone (DPC). The source is a man aged 40-49 years with alopecia areata. Some clones in this sample may be carry-over from other donors' samples.

The chain recombines TRBV4-2 with TRBJ2-7; a weak D match, TRBD2 (5 bases). In germline, CDR1 is LGHNA, CDR2 YNFKEQ. The length of the CDR3 is 16 residues. Trimming cost V 0 bases and J 0 bases, with 12 bases left between them. In DNA, the CDR3 is TGTGCCAGCAGCCAAGATACCAGCGGAAGCTCCTACGAGCAGTACGTC. Protein: CASSQDTSGSSYEQYV.

This clonotype was counted a few times. The chain is built from TRBV24-1 and TRBJ2-3, with TRBD2 matching 7 bases. This CDR3 is 19 amino acids long. The V and J ends lost 2 bases and 5 bases, in that order; junction bases with no gene match: 18. Germline lookup yields CDR1 KGHDR and CDR2 SFDVKD. The CDR3 spells CATSDSQGPSGTPLDTQYF. For the CDR3, the DNA is TGTGCCACCAGTGATTCTCAGGGACCTAGCGGCACGCCGCTAGATACGCAGTATTTT.

This chain connects TRBV12-5 to TRBJ1-4, with TRBD1 as a possible D gene (6 bases). CDR1 and CDR2 from the germline V gene are LGHNT and FRNRAP. CDR3 length equals 17 residues. Trimming stripped 5 bases from V and 8 bases from J, with 24 bases between. CDR3 nucleotide sequence: TGTGCTAGTGGTCCCGCCGAACCTTGGACAGCTTCCGAAAAACTGTTTTTT. Its translation is CASGPAEPWTASEKLFF.

This rearrangement joins TRBV6-1 to TRBJ2-7; D remains unclear. The CDR3 length is 12 residues. Germline-derived CDR1 and CDR2 are MNHNS and SASEGT. CDR3 DNA: TGTGCCAGCAGGGAAGGGTCCTACGAGCAGTACGTC. Protein: CASREGSYEQYV.

The chain carries TRBV7-3 and TRBJ2-2; TRBD2 might be the D (5 bases). The CDR3 covers 16 residues. Trimming cost V 2 bases and J 6 bases, with 16 bases left between them. Germline V gene data show CDR1 as SGHTA and CDR2 as FQGTGA. DNA of the CDR3: TGTGCCAGCAGCTTATCGGCCATGGGAGCGTCCGGGGAGCTGTTTTTT. This translates into CASSLSAMGASGELFF. The whole variable domain, filled in from reference TRBV7-3 and TRBJ2-2, reads GAGVSQTPSNKVTEKGKYVELRCDPISGHTALYWYRQSLGQGPEFLIYFQGTGAADDSGLPNDRFFAVRPEGSVSTLKIQRTERGDSAVYLCASSLSAMGASGELFFGEGSRLTVL.

This clonotype was seen only a few times. V and J are TRBV24-1 and TRBJ2-3; 9 bases agree with TRBD1. With 6 bases clipped from V and 0 bases from J, the junction kept 3 bases outside the gene matches. Germline V lookup: CDR1 KGHDR, CDR2 SFDVKD. There are 15 residues in the CDR3. The CDR3 protein is CATSPQGASTDTQYF. CDR3 sequence (DNA): TGTGCCACCAGTCCACAGGGGGCGAGCACAGATACGCAGTATTTT.

The chain combines TRBV29-1 with TRBJ1-2; D is unclear. Trimming pared 6 bases from V and 4 bases from J, leaving 9 bases between. Germline-derived CDR1 and CDR2 are SQVTM and ANQGSEA. This CDR3 region has 11 residues. This CDR3 is CSVAQSYGYTF. CDR3 bases: TGCAGCGTAGCACAGAGCTATGGCTACACCTTC.